A single sample is the source of the 24 T cell receptor beta chains below, sequenced in a study of sequential checkpoint blockade in melanoma. Assay used: immunoSEQ multiplex PCR; TCRdb lists only in-frame clones, some missing. The data contain 15,000 to 20,000 clones, 72% of them singletons. This sample's treatment: randomized to nivolumab then ipilimumab (arm A) or the reverse (arm B). The specimen was CD8+ T cells sorted from blood (inferred from file names), collected from a patient given nivolumab and ipilimumab in sequence. These TCRs come from a human donor with melanoma.

The V gene is TRBV7-8, the J gene TRBJ1-1; D is unresolved. The germline CDR1 and CDR2 sequences are SGHVS and FQNEAQ. This CDR3 has 14 amino acids. The V and J ends lost 3 bases and 4 bases respectively, with 12 bases between them. As DNA, the CDR3 is TGTGCCAGCAGCTTTTCCCGGGTGGGCACTGAAGCTTTCTTT. Amino acid sequence: CASSFSRVGTEAFF.

V and J are TRBV5-4 and TRBJ2-7; TRBD1 matches 7 bases. The CDR3 is 15 residues long. Trimming at V came to 2 bases and at J to 2 bases, leaving 7 bases not matched to a gene. Germline V CDR1 and CDR2: SGHNT, YYREEE (reference sequence). In DNA, the CDR3 is TGTGCCAGCAGCTTTTGGGTGACAGGGACCTACGAGCAGTACTTC. It encodes CASSFWVTGTYEQYF.

The chain recombines TRBV4-2 with TRBJ2-5; tentatively, D is TRBD1 (5 bases). CDR3 size: 14 residues. Germline V gene data show CDR1 as LGHNA and CDR2 as YNFKEQ. Trimming removed 5 bases from V and 5 bases from J, with 15 bases in between. DNA of the CDR3: TGTGCCAGCAGCTTCCCAGGGTCGCGGGAGACCCAGTACTTC. Translated: CASSFPGSRETQYF.

This clone is labeled as medium-sized. This sequence joins TRBV9 and TRBJ2-7; no definite D call. The CDR3 spans 15 residues. V lost 0 bases and J lost 6, with 16 bases in between. CDR1 SGDLS and CDR2 YYNGEE come from the germline V gene. The CDR3 DNA is TGTGCCAGCAGCGTAGGACCCGTCCGTTGGAGCGAGCAGTACTTC. This translates into CASSVGPVRWSEQYF.

This chain links TRBV28 with TRBJ2-1; TRBD1 might be the D (6 bases). Germline loops: CDR1 MDHEN, CDR2 SYDVKM. The CDR3 spans 15 residues. V lost 6 bases to trimming and J lost 3 bases, with 15 bases between them. For the CDR3, the DNA is TGTGCCAGCAGATTAACCAGGGGAATCTACAATGAGCAGTTCTTC. It encodes CASRLTRGIYNEQFF. Looking up the rest from reference TRBV28 and TRBJ2-1 gives the full variable domain: DVKVTQSSRYLVKRTGEKVFLECVQDMDHENMFWYRQDPGLGLRLIYFSYDVKMKEKGDIPEGYSVSREKKERFSLILESASTNQTSMYLCASRLTRGIYNEQFFGPGTRLTVL.

The J gene is TRBJ2-7, the V gene TRBV10-3; 9 nucleotides match TRBD1. The germline V gene has CDR1 ENHRY and CDR2 SYGVKD. Unmatched junction bases numbered 1, after V lost 6 bases and J lost 4 bases. CDR3 length: 12 residues. This CDR3 reads CAIRQGAYEQYF. The CDR3 DNA reads TGTGCCATCAGACAGGGGGCTTACGAGCAGTACTTC.

This clone was counted once. The chain links TRBV9 to TRBJ1-4, with TRBD1 identical over 8 bases. From germline, CDR1 is SGDLS and CDR2 YYNGEE. CDR3 size: 15 residues. The trim removed 2 bases at V and 8 bases at J, leaving 8 bases unmatched. The CDR3: CASSVHGQGREKLFF. DNA for the CDR3: TGTGCCAGCAGCGTTCACGGACAGGGAAGAGAAAAACTGTTTTTT.

V is TRBV19 and J is TRBJ1-1, with 8 positions matching TRBD1. J gave up 0 bases and V 10 bases, and 4 bases lay outside the gene matches. Germline values: CDR1 LNHDA, CDR2 SQIVND (reference sequence). The CDR3 covers 13 residues. The CDR3 protein is CATRDRLNTEAFF. The CDR3 DNA reads TGTGCCACTCGGGACAGGTTGAACACTGAAGCTTTCTTT.

The chain recombines TRBV6-5 with TRBJ2-7, with TRBD2 matching over 8 bases. There are 13 residues in the CDR3. J lost 4 bases, V lost 6 bases, and 5 bases had no gene match. Germline CDR1 MNHEY, CDR2 SVGAGI. The CDR3 DNA is TGTGCCAGCAGCGTTACTAGCGGTTACGAGCAGTACTTC. It specifies CASSVTSGYEQYF.

The table lists this clone with a few counts. Additional DNA sequences in this sample encode the identical CDR3. This chain uses TRBV5-6 with TRBJ1-2; the D gene is possibly TRBD1 (5 bases). The V end lost 1 base, the J end lost 4 bases, and 11 bases lay between the germline ends. Germline-derived CDR1 and CDR2 are SGHDT and YYEEEE. The CDR3 covers 14 residues. The CDR3 DNA is TGTGCCAGCAGCTTGAGGACAAACTTCTATGGCTACACCTTC. This sequence encodes CASSLRTNFYGYTF. Supplemented by reference TRBV5-6 and TRBJ1-2, the full variable domain reads DAGVTQSPTHLIKTRGQQVTLRCSPKSGHDTVSWYQQALGQGPQFIFQYYEEEERQRGNFPDRFSGHQFPNYSSELNVNALLLGDSALYLCASSLRTNFYGYTFGSGTRLTVV.

The table lists this clone with a few counts. The chain carries TRBV7-9 and TRBJ2-7, with 8 positions matching TRBD1. CDR1 and CDR2 (germline): SEHNR, FQNEAQ (reference sequence). This CDR3 region has 15 residues. V shed 5 bases and J 2 bases; nucleotides not matched to a gene: 8. The CDR3 coding sequence is TGTGCCAGCAGCCCCGTAGGGACAGGTCCCTACGAGCAGTACTTC. Its translation is CASSPVGTGPYEQYF.

The chain couples TRBV27 to TRBJ1-2; 12 nucleotides align to TRBD1. This CDR3 comprises 14 residues. In germline, CDR1 is MNHEY, CDR2 SMNVEV (reference sequence). Trimming took 4 bases from V and 7 from J; bases not matched to a gene: 4. The CDR3 DNA reads TGTGCCAGCAGTTGGGGACAGGGGGCGCTTGGCTACACCTTC. Its protein is CASSWGQGALGYTF.

The gene calls are TRBV27 and TRBJ1-5, with 7 bases fitting TRBD1. The CDR3 is 14 amino acids. Germline V CDR1 and CDR2: MNHEY, SMNVEV (reference sequence). Losses at the gene ends were 4 bases for V and 5 bases for J; bases not matched to a gene: 5. The CDR3 here is CASSYDRADQPQHF. The CDR3, as DNA: TGTGCCAGCAGTTACGACAGGGCCGATCAGCCCCAGCATTTT.

The rearrangement links TRBV25-1 to TRBJ2-7, with a weak D call TRBD1 (6 bases). Germline V lookup: CDR1 MGHDK, CDR2 SYGVNS. The CDR3 consists of 13 residues. V gave up 7 bases and J gave up 4 bases, with 14 bases separating them. The CDR3 reads CASTGTPGYEQYF. The CDR3 DNA reads as TGTGCCAGCACAGGGACACCAGGATACGAGCAGTACTTC.

The V and J genes are TRBV4-2 and TRBJ1-2; 7 bases are shared with TRBD1. The length of the CDR3 is 16 residues. V shed 0 bases and J 1 base; nucleotides not matched to a gene: 5. The germline CDR1 and CDR2 sequences are LGHNA and YNFKEQ. The CDR3, as DNA: TGTGCCAGCAGCCAAGAAAGCGGACAGGATAACTATGGCTACACCTTC. Translation gives CASSQESGQDNYGYTF.

This clone was seen only a few times. J is TRBJ2-2 and V is TRBV7-6, with a possible D match to TRBD2 (6 bases). With 1 base removed from V and 5 bases from J, the gap between germline ends came to 8 bases. The germline V gene encodes CDR1 SGHVS and CDR2 FNYEAQ. The CDR3 consists of 14 residues. The CDR3 region has the DNA TGTGCCAGCAGCTTAGGGAGGGAAACCGGGGAGCTGTTTTTT. Translated: CASSLGRETGELFF.

The V call is TRBV28, the J call TRBJ2-7, with a possible D match to TRBD1 (6 bases). The CDR3 has 13 amino acids. Deletions cut 10 bases from V and 1 base from J, with 14 bases between. Germline CDR1 reads MDHEN; CDR2 reads SYDVKM. The CDR3 spells CAILRQGSYEQYF. CDR3 nucleotide sequence: TGTGCCATATTACGTCAGGGGTCCTACGAGCAGTACTTC.

The rearrangement links TRBV9 to TRBJ1-4, with a tentative D call TRBD1 (5 bases). Germline-derived CDR1 and CDR2 are SGDLS and YYNGEE. The V gene lost 2 bases and the J gene lost 0 bases, with 8 bases spanning the gap. This CDR3 contains 15 residues. The CDR3 nucleotides read TGTGCCAGCAGCGTCGGGGGAACAACTAATGAAAAACTGTTTTTT. It specifies CASSVGGTTNEKLFF.

Comments on this clone: One junction end disagrees with the germline gene, perhaps due to a read error. The J gene is TRBJ2-7, the V gene TRBV6-4; 7 bases line up with TRBD1. CDR1 is MRHNA, CDR2 SNTAGT, per germline. The CDR3 loop spans 14 amino acids. The CDR3 here is CASSHSDRFYEQYF. Here the CDR3 DNA reads TGTGCCAGCAGTCACTCGGACAGGTTCTACGAGCAGTACTTC.

This clone was seen more than once but under ten times. The genes are TRBV4-1 and TRBJ2-7, with 10 bases fitting TRBD2. The junction had 7 bases not matched to a gene; V was cut back by 0 bases and J by 5 bases. CDR1 MGHRA and CDR2 YSYEKL come from the germline V gene. This CDR3 has 16 amino acids. The DNA of the CDR3 is TGCGCCAGCAGCCAAGAGGGTAGGCTAGCGGGGGACGAGCAGTACTTC. The encoded protein is CASSQEGRLAGDEQYF.

The rearrangement uses TRBV21-1 and TRBJ2-6; the DNA was not compared with TRBD1, the D call given in the table. TRBV21-1 is recorded as a pseudogene. The CDR3 spans 17 residues. The CDR3 coding sequence is TGTGCCAGCAGCAAGGAGGGGGCACAGAATGGGGCCAACGTCCTGACTTTC. Protein: CASSKEGAQNGANVLTF.

There are a few counts of this clone. The chain joins TRBV6-6 to TRBJ1-5; 12 nucleotides line up with TRBD1. This CDR3 is built from 15 residues. CDR1 MNHNY and CDR2 SVGAGI come from the germline V gene (reference sequence). Germline trimming cut 6 bases from V and 4 bases from J; bases unmatched to any gene: 4. CDR3 DNA sequence: TGTGCCAGCAGGGGACAGGGGGCGCGGAATCAGCCCCAGCATTTT. This translates into CASRGQGARNQPQHF.

A word on this clone: One base separates it from a far larger clone, so it is likely a read error. V is TRBV18 and J is TRBJ2-5, with D perhaps TRBD1 or TRBD2 (6 bases each). The J call may be wrong; the DNA end is better matched by TRBJ2-7. Germline CDR1 KGHSH, CDR2 LQKENI. CDR3 length equals 13 residues. The CDR3 DNA is TGTCCCAGCTCACCACCAGGGGACTTCGAGCAGTACTTC. It encodes CPSSPPGDFEQYF.

The rearrangement joins TRBV7-6 to TRBJ2-1, with TRBD2 matching 7 bases. V shed 3 bases, J shed 5 bases, and the junction held 13 bases outside the gene matches. The CDR3 is 17 residues long. CDR1 is SGHVS and CDR2 is FNYEAQ in the germline V gene. The CDR3 reads CASSFHTAGVENNEQFF. CDR3 nucleotides: TGTGCCAGCAGCTTTCATACGGCGGGAGTAGAAAACAATGAGCAGTTCTTC.